This TCR beta chain comes out of a study of blood T cell repertoires in COVID-19. Overall study: The United States, Italy and Spain supplied acute and convalescent COVID-19 samples. Nucleic acid was either cDNA or gDNA, and it came from T cells, B-cell-depleted T cells, or PBMCs.

This clone was seen a single time. In the source study's methods: Estimation of nucleated cell counts relied on the amplification of reference gene primers. This table comes from immunoSEQ multiplex PCR, and its TCRdb copy is limited to in-frame clones, with some not included. Clone size and V and J calls were adopted from that table, with D and trimming inferred from the DNA. Found here are 170,000 or so clones, roughly 86% of them singletons; the top ten hold approximately 7%. V trimming: 4 bases; J trimming: 2 bases; junction bases outside the gene matches: 16. This CDR3 has 19 residues. CDR1 SGHDN and CDR2 FVKESK come from the germline V gene.

The clonotype was recovered from a man aged 45-60 years with active or convalescent COVID-19. Sequenced input: peripheral blood. The rearrangement uses TRBV14 and TRBJ2-7; 11 nucleotides agree with TRBD2. CDR3 DNA: TGTGCCAGCAGCCCGATCGTGGAAGGACTAGCGGGCTATACCTACGAGCAGTACTTC. Protein product: CASSPIVEGLAGYTYEQYF.